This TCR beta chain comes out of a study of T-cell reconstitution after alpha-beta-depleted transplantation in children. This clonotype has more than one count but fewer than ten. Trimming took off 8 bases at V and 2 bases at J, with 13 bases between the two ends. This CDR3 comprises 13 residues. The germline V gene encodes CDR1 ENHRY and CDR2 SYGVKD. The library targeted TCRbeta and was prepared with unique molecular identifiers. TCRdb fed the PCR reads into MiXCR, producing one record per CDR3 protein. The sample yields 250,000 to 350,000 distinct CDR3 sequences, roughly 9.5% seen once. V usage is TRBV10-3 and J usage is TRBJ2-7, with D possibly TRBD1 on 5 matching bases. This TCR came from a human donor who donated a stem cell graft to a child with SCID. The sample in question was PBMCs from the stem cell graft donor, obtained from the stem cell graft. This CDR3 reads CAILGDSTYEQYF. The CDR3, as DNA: TGTGCCATCTTAGGTGACAGTACCTACGAGCAGTACTTC.